These 25 T cell receptor beta chains share one sample of origin, sequenced in a study of shared clonotypes between healthy human individuals. CD45RO negativity and positive selection for CCR7 defined naive CD8 cells, a population that excluded terminally differentiated effector memory CD45RA+ cells. TCRdb's copy holds only in-frame clones and misses some; the assay was immunoSEQ multiplex PCR. Among about 2.1 million clones, 80% to 95% were seen once, and the ten largest hold approximately 1.7%. Sequencing was carried out using naive CD8+ T cells from PBMCs. These receptors came from a man younger than 30 in good health. Some clones in this sample may be carry-over from other donors' samples.

The chain carries TRBV27 and TRBJ2-2; 7 nucleotides agree with TRBD2. J lost 4 bases, V lost 2 bases, and 7 bases had no gene match. CDR1 and CDR2 from the germline V gene are MNHEY and SMNVEV (reference sequence). The CDR3 runs 16 residues. The DNA of the CDR3 is TGTGCCAGCAGTTTAGCGGGAGCTTCGACCACCGGGGAGCTGTTTTTT. Encoded protein: CASSLAGASTTGELFF.

The chain links TRBV2 to TRBJ1-5, with TRBD1 identical over 7 bases. Germline trimming cut 7 bases from V and 4 bases from J; bases unmatched to any gene: 10. The germline V gene has CDR1 SNHLY and CDR2 FYNNEI. CDR3 length: 15 amino acids. CDR3 sequence (DNA): TGTGCCAGCATGGTGGGACAGTCTTTAAATCAGCCCCAGCATTTT. As protein: CASMVGQSLNQPQHF.

The chain joins TRBV5-6 to TRBJ1-2; D is ambiguous. The germline CDR1 and CDR2 sequences are SGHDT and YYEEEE. The CDR3 sequence is 16 residues long. V lost 0 bases to trimming and J lost 3 bases, with 15 bases between them. The CDR3 DNA reads as TGTGCCAGCAGCTTGGGCTCAAACAGAGCCTACTATGGCTACACCTTC. Translation gives CASSLGSNRAYYGYTF.

The V call is TRBV6-6, the J call TRBJ1-5, with D perhaps TRBD1 (5 bases). There are 14 residues in the CDR3. V gave up 5 bases and J gave up 3 bases, with 11 bases separating them. Germline V gives CDR1 MNHNY, CDR2 SVGAGI (reference sequence). CDR3 residues: CASSPEGPNQPQHF. In DNA form, the CDR3 reads TGTGCCAGCAGTCCGGAGGGGCCCAATCAGCCCCAGCATTTT.

In its sample, this clone was seen once. Other nucleotide sequences from this sample produce the same CDR3. The V and J genes are TRBV4-3 and TRBJ2-7; 7 nucleotides line up with TRBD2. This CDR3 contains 13 residues. V trimming: 1 base; J trimming: 4 bases; junction bases outside the gene matches: 1. Germline CDR1 is LGHNA and CDR2 is YSLEER. DNA of the CDR3: TGCGCCAGCAGCCAAGGACTAGCTTACGAGCAGTACTTC. Amino acid sequence: CASSQGLAYEQYF.

This clone was seen more than once but under ten times. This rearrangement joins TRBV25-1 to TRBJ1-1; no clear D. The CDR3 has 12 residues. CDR1 is MGHDK and CDR2 is SYGVNS in the germline V gene. V shed 6 bases and J shed 4 bases, with 9 bases lying between them. CDR3 in amino acids: CASRRVATEAFF. The CDR3 nucleotides read TGTGCCAGCAGGAGAGTGGCCACTGAAGCTTTCTTT.

The V gene is TRBV4-1, the J gene TRBJ2-1, with D perhaps TRBD1 or TRBD2 (5 bases each). Trimming stripped 11 bases from V and 4 bases from J, with 21 bases between. The CDR3 has 15 residues. Germline CDR1 reads MGHRA; CDR2 reads YSYEKL. CDR3: CASQAGAGGYNEQFF. The DNA of the CDR3 is TGCGCCTCCCAGGCTGGGGCAGGAGGTTACAATGAGCAGTTCTTC.

The V gene is TRBV7-3, the J gene TRBJ2-1; 7 nucleotides align to TRBD2. CDR1 and CDR2 (germline): SGHTA, FQGTGA. The CDR3 covers 13 residues. V was pared by 6 bases and J by 8 bases, with 7 bases of the junction left unmatched. This CDR3 reads CASSRTRGDEQFF. CDR3 DNA sequence: TGTGCCAGCAGTCGGACTAGAGGCGATGAGCAGTTCTTC. Variable domain in full (rest from reference TRBV7-3 and TRBJ2-1): GAGVSQTPSNKVTEKGKYVELRCDPISGHTALYWYRQSLGQGPEFLIYFQGTGAADDSGLPNDRFFAVRPEGSVSTLKIQRTERGDSAVYLCASSRTRGDEQFFGPGTRLTVL.

The V gene is TRBV28, the J gene TRBJ1-1; no firm D call. The germline V gene has CDR1 MDHEN and CDR2 SYDVKM. The CDR3 has 16 amino acids. The ends were cut back, 6 bases at V and 1 base at J, with 18 bases in the middle. Written as DNA, the CDR3 is TGTGCCAGCAGGGGAAAGGGAGTGCCGGGGAACACTGAAGCTTTCTTT. Amino acid sequence: CASRGKGVPGNTEAFF.

This rearrangement joins TRBV27 to TRBJ2-7; D may be TRBD1 (5 bases). Trimming pared 1 base from V and 3 bases from J, leaving 16 bases between. Germline V gene sequence: CDR1 MNHEY, CDR2 SMNVEV (reference sequence). CDR3 size: 16 residues. The CDR3, as DNA: TGTGCCAGCAGTTTATATGACAGCCCGAGTATCTACGAGCAGTACTTC. Its protein product is CASSLYDSPSIYEQYF.

This sequence joins TRBV7-2 and TRBJ2-7; D remains ambiguous. The ends were cut back, 5 bases at V and 1 base at J, with 12 bases in the middle. CDR3 length: 14 residues. Per the germline V gene, CDR1 is SGHTA and CDR2 is FQGNSA. CDR3 region: CASSQGLLSYEQYF. The CDR3 region has the DNA TGTGCCAGCAGCCAAGGGCTCCTTTCCTACGAGCAGTACTTC.

The rearrangement joins TRBV18 to TRBJ2-2, with a tentative D call TRBD1 (5 bases). Per the germline V gene, CDR1 is KGHSH and CDR2 is LQKENI. V was pared by 0 bases and J by 3 bases, with 20 bases between. The CDR3 covers 19 residues. The CDR3 DNA reads as TGTGCCAGCTCACCACCTGGTCCCCGACTCGGCAGGGACACCGGGGAGCTGTTTTTT. Amino acid sequence: CASSPPGPRLGRDTGELFF.

V usage is TRBV16 and J usage is TRBJ2-1, with D perhaps TRBD1 (5 bases). Trimming pared 0 bases from V and 3 bases from J, leaving 12 bases between. The CDR3 extends over 16 amino acids. Germline V gene sequence: CDR1 KGHSY, CDR2 FQNENV. In DNA, the CDR3 is TGTGCCAGCAGCCAATCCGAAAAAGGACACTACAATGAGCAGTTCTTC. It is translated as CASSQSEKGHYNEQFF.

The rearrangement links TRBV27 to TRBJ2-7; no reliable D call. V lost 6 bases to trimming and J lost 0 bases, with 15 bases between them. Germline V gene lookup returns CDR1 MNHEY and CDR2 SMNVEV (reference sequence). The CDR3 is 15 residues long. The CDR3 sequence is CASSQRAVSSYEQYF. As DNA, the CDR3 is TGTGCCAGCAGCCAGCGAGCTGTTAGCTCCTACGAGCAGTACTTC.

V usage is TRBV28 and J usage is TRBJ2-7; D not certain. The V end lost 1 base, the J end lost 2 bases, and 18 bases lay between the germline ends. Per germline, CDR1 MDHEN and CDR2 SYDVKM. The CDR3 totals 17 residues. CDR3 region: CASSLLNAMTETYEQYF. The CDR3 coding sequence is TGTGCCAGCAGTTTATTAAACGCGATGACTGAGACCTACGAGCAGTACTTC.

The chain uses TRBV27 and TRBJ1-3; D ambiguous. The V and J ends lost 3 bases and 0 bases respectively, with 9 bases between them. Germline CDR1 reads MNHEY; CDR2 reads SMNVEV (reference sequence). The CDR3 has 15 amino acids. CDR3 DNA: TGTGCCAGCAGTTTCGGCCCTAGCTCTGGAAACACCATATATTTT. Its translation: CASSFGPSSGNTIYF.

With respect to this clone: This CDR3 is also generated by other DNA sequences in the sample. The chain recombines TRBV28 with TRBJ2-5; tentatively, D is TRBD1 (5 bases). CDR1 is MDHEN, CDR2 SYDVKM, per germline. Trimming cost V 3 bases and J 5 bases, with 7 bases left between them. The CDR3 runs 12 residues. The CDR3 protein is CASSFQGETQYF. The CDR3 coding sequence is TGTGCCAGCAGTTTCCAGGGCGAGACCCAGTACTTC.

The chain uses TRBV29-1 and TRBJ2-7; 8 bases are shared with TRBD1. J gave up 2 bases and V 0 bases, and 6 bases lay outside the gene matches. The CDR3 runs 15 residues. Germline V lookup: CDR1 SQVTM, CDR2 ANQGSEA. The CDR3 is CSVEEGDRRPYEQYF. Written as DNA, the CDR3 is TGCAGCGTTGAAGAAGGGGACAGGAGACCCTACGAGCAGTACTTC.

Points on this clone: The same CDR3 can be traced to other DNA sequences in this sample. The rearrangement uses TRBV27 and TRBJ2-1, with 9 bases that match TRBD2. Unmatched junction bases numbered 4, after V lost 5 bases and J lost 2 bases. This CDR3 is built from 15 residues. Germline CDR1 reads MNHEY; CDR2 reads SMNVEV (reference sequence). CDR3: CASSLLAGPYNEQFF. The CDR3 nucleotides are TGTGCCAGCAGTCTCCTAGCGGGGCCCTACAATGAGCAGTTCTTC.

The genes are TRBV4-3 and TRBJ1-2; a weak D match, TRBD1 (5 bases). V lost 2 bases and J 4 bases, leaving 11 bases between the germline ends. The CDR3 has 14 amino acids. Germline CDR1 is LGHNA and CDR2 is YSLEER. CDR3 nucleotide sequence: TGCGCCAGCAGCCAAACTACGACAGCCTATGGCTACACCTTC. Translating gives CASSQTTTAYGYTF.

This sequence joins TRBV4-1 and TRBJ1-4; D call uncertain. Germline CDR1 MGHRA, CDR2 YSYEKL. The CDR3 is 14 amino acids. Trimming took off 5 bases at V and 7 bases at J, with 14 bases between the two ends. The CDR3 coding sequence is TGCGCCAGCAGCAGGATCCCCCGGGGTGAAAAACTGTTTTTT. Its protein is CASSRIPRGEKLFF.

A note on this clone: Other DNA sequences in this specimen translate into the identical CDR3. The chain couples TRBV6-5 to TRBJ2-3; D unclear. V was cut by 0 bases and J by 6 bases, with 7 bases left in between. From germline, CDR1 is MNHEY and CDR2 SVGAGI. This CDR3 region has 13 residues. CDR3 region: CASSYSSRDTQYF. In nucleotides, the CDR3 is TGTGCCAGCAGTTACTCGAGTAGGGATACGCAGTATTTT.

This chain uses TRBV7-3 with TRBJ2-1; no clear D. CDR1 and CDR2 from the germline V gene are SGHTA and FQGTGA. The CDR3 extends over 13 amino acids. V was shortened by 5 bases and J by 10 bases, with 15 bases between the two germline ends. The CDR3 sequence is CASSTRQRYEQFF. Here the CDR3 DNA reads TGTGCCAGCAGCACACGCCAGAGGTACGAGCAGTTCTTC.

This chain joins TRBV5-6 and TRBJ2-3; D might be TRBD1 or TRBD2, each matching 6 bases. The CDR3 sequence is 15 residues long. The germline V gene has CDR1 SGHDT and CDR2 YYEEEE. Trimming removed 6 bases from V and 4 bases from J, with 18 bases in between. Here the CDR3 DNA reads TGTGCCAGCACTAACAGTCAGGGGAGGCCAGATACGCAGTATTTT. Residues: CASTNSQGRPDTQYF.

The chain employs TRBV4-1 and TRBJ2-7, with D maybe TRBD1 (5 bases). The CDR3 loop spans 14 amino acids. Germline loops: CDR1 MGHRA, CDR2 YSYEKL. Trimming took off 1 base at V and 2 bases at J, with 9 bases between the two ends. The CDR3 coding sequence is TGCGCCAGCAGCCAAGCCGACAGACCCTACGAGCAGTACTTC. Translating it yields CASSQADRPYEQYF.